A single sample gave rise to the 5 T cell receptor beta chains below, sequenced in a study of blood T cell repertoires in COVID-19. TCRdb keeps only in-frame clones here, not all; method: immunoSEQ multiplex PCR. This table holds 200,000 to 300,000 clones, roughly 76% found once. Sequenced input: peripheral blood. These receptor sequences come from an elderly woman with COVID-19, enrolled during active disease.

The count of this clone is one. The rearrangement uses TRBV6-6 and TRBJ1-2; 9 bases line up with TRBD1. The germline gives CDR1 MNHNY, CDR2 SVGAGI (reference sequence). The CDR3 sequence is 16 residues long. V lost 2 bases, J lost 8 bases, and 12 bases stayed unmatched. DNA for the CDR3: TGTGCCAGCAGTTACCCAGGTGAGGGACAGGGTAACGGCTACACCTTC. Translated: CASSYPGEGQGNGYTF.

V usage is TRBV4-1 and J usage is TRBJ1-2; D is uncertain. Germline lookup yields CDR1 MGHRA and CDR2 YSYEKL. CDR3 size: 16 residues. Trimming pared 0 bases from V and 5 bases from J, leaving 16 bases between. CDR3 in amino acids: CASSQDPQGGRYGYTF. The CDR3 nucleotides read TGCGCCAGCAGCCAAGATCCGCAAGGCGGCCGGTATGGCTACACCTTC.

The chain couples TRBV7-2 to TRBJ2-7, with D possibly matching TRBD2 (5 bases). Trimming shortened V by 3 bases and J by 6 bases, and 15 bases separated the two germline ends. This CDR3 region has 14 residues. Germline V CDR1 and CDR2: SGHTA, FQGNSA. The CDR3 protein is CASSFGIRSAEQYF. In DNA, the CDR3 is TGTGCCAGCAGCTTCGGGATCCGATCCGCCGAGCAGTACTTC.

This clone was counted between two and nine times. V gene TRBV28 combines with J gene TRBJ1-4; D call uncertain. The CDR3 loop spans 13 amino acids. With 5 bases removed from V and 3 bases from J, the gap between germline ends came to 7 bases. CDR1 and CDR2 (germline): MDHEN, SYDVKM. The CDR3: CASSTPANEKLFF. The CDR3 bases are TGTGCCAGCAGTACCCCAGCTAATGAAAAACTGTTTTTT.

The chain is built from TRBV27 and TRBJ1-1; the D gene is possibly TRBD1 (6 bases). The CDR3 consists of 14 residues. The germline V gene has CDR1 MNHEY and CDR2 SMNVEV (reference sequence). Trimming took off 5 bases at V and 1 base at J, with 11 bases between the two ends. The CDR3 loop is CASSPDRQNTEAFF. For the CDR3, the DNA is TGTGCCAGCAGTCCGGACAGACAGAACACTGAAGCTTTCTTT.